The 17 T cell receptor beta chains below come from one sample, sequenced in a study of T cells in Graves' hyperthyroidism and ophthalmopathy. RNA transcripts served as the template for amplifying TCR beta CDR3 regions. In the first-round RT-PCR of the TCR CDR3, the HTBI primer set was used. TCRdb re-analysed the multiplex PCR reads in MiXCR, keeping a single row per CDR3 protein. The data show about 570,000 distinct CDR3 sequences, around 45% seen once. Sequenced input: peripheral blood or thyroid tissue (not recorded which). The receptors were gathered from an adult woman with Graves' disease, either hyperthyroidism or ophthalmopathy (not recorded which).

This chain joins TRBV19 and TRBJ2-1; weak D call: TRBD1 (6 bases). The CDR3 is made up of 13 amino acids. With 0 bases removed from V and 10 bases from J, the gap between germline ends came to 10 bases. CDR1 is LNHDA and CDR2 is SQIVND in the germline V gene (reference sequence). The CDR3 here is CASSIEWGREQFF. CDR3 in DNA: TGTGCCAGTAGTATAGAGTGGGGGCGGGAGCAGTTCTTC.

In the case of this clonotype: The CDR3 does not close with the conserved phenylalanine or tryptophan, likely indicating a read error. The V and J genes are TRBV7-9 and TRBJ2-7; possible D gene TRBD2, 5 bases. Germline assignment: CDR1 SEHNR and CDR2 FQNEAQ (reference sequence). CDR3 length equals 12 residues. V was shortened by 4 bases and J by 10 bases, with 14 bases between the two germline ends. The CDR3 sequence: CASSSTPPGQYT. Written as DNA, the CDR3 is TGTGCCAGCAGCTCGACTCCTCCGGGACAGTACACC.

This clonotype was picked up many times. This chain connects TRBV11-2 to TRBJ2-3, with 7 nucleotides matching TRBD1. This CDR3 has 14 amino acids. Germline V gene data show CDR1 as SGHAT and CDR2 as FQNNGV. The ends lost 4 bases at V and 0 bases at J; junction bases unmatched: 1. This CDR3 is CASSWDRSTDTQYF. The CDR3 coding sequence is TGTGCCAGCAGCTGGGACAGAAGCACAGATACGCAGTATTTT.

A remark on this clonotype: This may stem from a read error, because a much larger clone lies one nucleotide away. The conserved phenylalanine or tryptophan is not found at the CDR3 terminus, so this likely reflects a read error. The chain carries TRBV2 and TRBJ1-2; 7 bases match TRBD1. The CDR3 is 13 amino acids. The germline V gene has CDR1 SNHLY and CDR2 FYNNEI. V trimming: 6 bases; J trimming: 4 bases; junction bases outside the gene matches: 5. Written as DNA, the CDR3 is TGTGCCAGCAGCGACAGGGAGTCCTATGGCTACACCCTC. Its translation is CASSDRESYGYTL.

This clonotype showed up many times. In DNA form, the CDR3 reads TGCGCCAGCAGCCCCGGCGGGGCGGAGAGCTACGAGCAGTACTTC. Amino acids: CASSPGGAESYEQYF. The chain joins TRBV5-1 to TRBJ2-7, with D possibly being TRBD2 (6 bases). The CDR3 length is 15 residues. CDR1 is SGHRS, CDR2 YFSETQ, per germline. V was pared by 4 bases and J by 3 bases, with 17 bases between.

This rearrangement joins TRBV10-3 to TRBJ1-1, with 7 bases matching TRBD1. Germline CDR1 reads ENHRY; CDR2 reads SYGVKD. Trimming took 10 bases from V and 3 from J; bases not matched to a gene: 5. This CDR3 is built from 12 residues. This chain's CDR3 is CATGTADTEAFF. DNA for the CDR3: TGTGCCACCGGGACAGCCGACACTGAAGCTTTCTTT.

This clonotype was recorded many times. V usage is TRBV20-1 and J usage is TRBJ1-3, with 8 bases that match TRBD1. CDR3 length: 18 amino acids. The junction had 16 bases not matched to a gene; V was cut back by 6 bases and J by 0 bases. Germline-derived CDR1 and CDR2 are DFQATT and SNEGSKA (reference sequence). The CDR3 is CSATRTGRVPSSGNTIYF. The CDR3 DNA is TGCAGTGCCACCAGGACAGGGCGCGTCCCTAGCTCTGGAAACACCATATATTTT.

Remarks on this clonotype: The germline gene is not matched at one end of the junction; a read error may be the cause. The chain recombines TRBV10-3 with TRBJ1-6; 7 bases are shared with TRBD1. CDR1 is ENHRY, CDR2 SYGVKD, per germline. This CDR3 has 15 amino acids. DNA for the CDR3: TGTGCCGTCAGTGGCCAGGGGCAGGGGGGCTCACCCCTCCACTTT. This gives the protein CAVSGQGQGGSPLHF.

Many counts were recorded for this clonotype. In DNA, the CDR3 is TGTGCCAGCAGCTTAGACCTTAACTACGAGCAGTACTTC. As protein: CASSLDLNYEQYF. V is TRBV7-8 and J is TRBJ2-7; D not resolved. V lost 1 base to trimming and J lost 3 bases, with 7 bases between them. The CDR3 has 13 amino acids. Germline V gives CDR1 SGHVS, CDR2 FQNEAQ.

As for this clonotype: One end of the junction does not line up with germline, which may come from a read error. The CDR3 bases are TGTGCGAGCAGTTACTCGGCCGGGTATGGGAACACCGGGGAGCTGTTTTTT. Its translation: CASSYSAGYGNTGELFF. The chain employs TRBV6-5 and TRBJ2-2, with D unclear. The CDR3 runs 17 residues. Germline values: CDR1 MNHEY, CDR2 SVGAGI.

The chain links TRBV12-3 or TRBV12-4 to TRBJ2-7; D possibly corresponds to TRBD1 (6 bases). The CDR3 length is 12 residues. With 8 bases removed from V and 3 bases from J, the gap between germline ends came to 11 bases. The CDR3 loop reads CASAPGVYEQYF. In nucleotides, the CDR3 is TGTGCCAGCGCTCCAGGGGTCTACGAGCAGTACTTC.

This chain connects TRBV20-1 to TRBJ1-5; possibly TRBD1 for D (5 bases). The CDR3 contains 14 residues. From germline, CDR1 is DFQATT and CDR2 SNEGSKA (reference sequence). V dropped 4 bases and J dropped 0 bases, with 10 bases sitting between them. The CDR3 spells CSAKGTYSNQPQHF. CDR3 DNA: TGCAGTGCTAAGGGGACTTATAGCAATCAGCCCCAGCATTTT.

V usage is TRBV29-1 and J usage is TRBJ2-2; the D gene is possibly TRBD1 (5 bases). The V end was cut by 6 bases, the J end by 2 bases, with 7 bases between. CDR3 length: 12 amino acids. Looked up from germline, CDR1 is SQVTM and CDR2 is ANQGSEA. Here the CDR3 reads CSVRANTGELFF. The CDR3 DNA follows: TGCAGCGTCAGGGCCAACACCGGGGAGCTGTTTTTT.

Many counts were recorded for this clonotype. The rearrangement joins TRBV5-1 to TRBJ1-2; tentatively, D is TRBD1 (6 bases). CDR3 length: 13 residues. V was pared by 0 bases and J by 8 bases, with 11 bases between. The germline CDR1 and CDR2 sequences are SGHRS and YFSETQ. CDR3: CASSLEGGPGYTF. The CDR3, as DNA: TGCGCCAGCAGCTTGGAAGGGGGACCCGGCTACACCTTC.

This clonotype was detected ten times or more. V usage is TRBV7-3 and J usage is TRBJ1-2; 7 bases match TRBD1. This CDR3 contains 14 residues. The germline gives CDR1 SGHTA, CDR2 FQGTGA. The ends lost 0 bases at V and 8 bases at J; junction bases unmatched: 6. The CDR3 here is CASSLTPGGTGYTF. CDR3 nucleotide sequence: TGTGCCAGCAGCTTAACTCCAGGGGGGACGGGCTACACCTTC.

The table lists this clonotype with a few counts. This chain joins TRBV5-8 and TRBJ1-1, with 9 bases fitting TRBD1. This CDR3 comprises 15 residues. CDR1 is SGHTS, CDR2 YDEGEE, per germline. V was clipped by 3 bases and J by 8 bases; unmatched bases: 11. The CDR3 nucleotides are TGTGCCAGCAGCTCCCAAGCCCGACAGGGGGTCGAAGCTTTCTTT. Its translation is CASSSQARQGVEAFF.

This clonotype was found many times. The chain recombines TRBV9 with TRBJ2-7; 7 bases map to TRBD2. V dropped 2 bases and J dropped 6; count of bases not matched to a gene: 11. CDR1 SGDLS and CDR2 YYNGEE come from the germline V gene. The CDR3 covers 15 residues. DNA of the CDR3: TGTGCCAGCAGCGTTGGGGGAGGGCATCTCCGCGAGCAGTACTTC. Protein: CASSVGGGHLREQYF.